The clone carrying this T cell receptor beta chain was found once. The CDR3 covers 15 residues. V dropped 5 bases and J dropped 5; count of bases not matched to a gene: 8. Per the germline V gene, CDR1 is SEHNR and CDR2 is FQNEAQ (reference sequence). The assay was immunoSEQ multiplex PCR, and TCRdb's table has in-frame clones only and misses some. The sample holds hundreds of thousands of clones; more than 70% are singletons and the top ten take about 7%. The data originate from a study of blood T cell repertoires in COVID-19. Study overall: Nucleic acid was either cDNA or gDNA, and it came from T cells, B-cell-depleted T cells, or PBMCs.

The sequence came from an older woman with COVID-19, enrolled during active disease. J is TRBJ1-2 and V is TRBV7-9, with TRBD1 identical over 10 bases. Sequenced material: peripheral blood. The CDR3 DNA follows: TGTGCCAGCAGCCCCGTTGGGACAGGGGAATATGGCTACACCTTC. Amino acid sequence: CASSPVGTGEYGYTF.